This T cell receptor beta chain originates from a study of response to subunit inactivated influenza vaccine. Study-wide results and caveats: Only a handful of new T cells, the authors suggested, are recruited with each seasonal influenza vaccination.

TCRdb independently ran MiXCR on the RT-PCR reads; one entry per CDR3 protein. The sample shows over 800,000 distinct CDR3 sequences, less than 25% of them seen only once. Remarks on this clonotype: Its antigen is unidentified.

Germline CDR1 and CDR2: MNHEY and SVGAGI. This CDR3 has 15 amino acids. The ends were cut back, 2 bases at V and 0 bases at J, with 11 bases in the middle. The source material was PBMCs from blood, sampled about 5 days after vaccination. This rearrangement joins TRBV6-5 to TRBJ2-7; a possible D gene is TRBD1 (5 bases). The sequence was collected from a man over 45 who received an inactivated influenza vaccine. CDR3 bases: TGTGCCAGCAGTTACCTGACAGCAGCCTCCTACGAGCAGTACTTC. This gives the protein CASSYLTAASYEQYF.